What follows is one T cell receptor beta chain and its context. Its specificity is not known. The naive CD8 population came from CD45RO-negative cells selected for CCR7, without terminally differentiated effector memory CD45RA+ cells. Donors comprised only Caucasian adults living in Nashville, Tennessee. This sample is part of a study of shared clonotypes between healthy human individuals. Findings of the study overall: When naive CD4 clonotypes were compared across a few donors, about 5% were shared.

Libraries were prepared by immunoSEQ multiplex PCR; TCRdb keeps only in-frame clonotypes and omits some of them. Of about 2.1 million clones in the sample, around 95% were seen once. V gave up 0 bases and J gave up 8 bases, with 11 bases separating them. The CDR3 has 14 amino acids. The V gene's germline CDR1 is SGHKS and CDR2 YYEKEE (reference sequence). The sequencing sample was made of naive CD8+ T cells from PBMCs. The chain uses TRBV5-5 and TRBJ1-4; D not resolved. The receptor comes from a man between 18 and 35 years old in good health. Some clones in this sample may be carry-over from other donors' samples. The CDR3 region has the DNA TGTGCCAGCAGCTTGGCCCCTCAGTGGGAAAAACTGTTTTTT. Amino acids: CASSLAPQWEKLFF.